The source of this TCR beta chain is a study of vaccination effects on CD4 cells after COVID-19. About the research overall: Viral peptide pools were used in the ViraFEST assay to expand antigen-specific CD4+ T cells, and sequencing came afterward.

The V end was cut by 0 bases, the J end by 5 bases, with 11 bases between. CDR3 length: 14 amino acids. Germline loops: CDR1 SGHRS, CDR2 YFSETQ. This clone has a handful of counts. What it binds is unknown. Some clones are missing from TCRdb's copy, which holds only in-frame ones; the method was immunoSEQ multiplex PCR. This sample yields tens of thousands of clones, of which roughly three fifths are seen a single time; roughly 5% belongs to the top ten. Broader study findings: Marked contraction was observed in infection-induced and vaccine-induced clones late after vaccination.

Culture lasted around eleven days before CD4+ T cell isolation. IL-2 medium took the place of half the medium on both days 3 and 7. The chain recombines TRBV5-1 with TRBJ2-5; D ambiguous. This sequence was found in a human donor who received a COVID-19 vaccine. The sequenced sample was CD4+ T cells from PBMCs cultured without peptide, obtained before COVID-19 vaccination. For the CDR3, the DNA is TGCGCCAGCAGCTTGGTTCCCCATCTTGAGACCCAGTACTTC. Its translation: CASSLVPHLETQYF.